The following is a T cell receptor beta chain sequence with its context. What it binds is unknown. CDR3 length: 13 amino acids. Germline CDR1 reads SGHVS; CDR2 reads FQNEAQ. Trimming shortened V by 5 bases and J by 6 bases, and 12 bases separated the two germline ends. Extraction of total RNA produced a minimum of 5.5 micrograms from each sample. Using a J-beta primer mix together with a sample-barcoded 5' primer, a second PCR was run for roughly 6 to 12 cycles. The authors tagged each cDNA molecule using a template-switch adaptor with 12 random nucleotides. MiXCR, applied by TCRdb to the 5' RACE reads, yields one record per CDR3 protein. Altogether approximately 1.5 million distinct CDR3 sequences are present, roughly 30% being singletons, with the ten largest covering about 10%. This sample is part of a study of blood T cells in healthy people across ages. Study findings and constraints: Observed TCR beta diversity per million T cells went down as age went up. This fall followed a roughly linear course with age. Diversity estimates drawn from one million T cells were deemed underestimates.

The clonotype was recovered from a woman aged 25-40 years in good health. The V and J genes are TRBV7-8 and TRBJ2-3; TRBD2 is a possible D gene (5 bases). Sequencing was done on a sample of blood. CDR3: CASSRGPRDTQYF. CDR3 DNA: TGTGCCAGCAGCCGCGGGCCGAGGGATACGCAGTATTTT.